The present T cell receptor beta chain was sequenced within a study of cytomegalovirus exposure and HLA in healthy donors. General observations from the study: A later examination showed that TCR association rates differed by HLA locus, with DRB1 most and HLA-C fewest. Reports state that TCR beta sequences accurately predicted most subjects' HLA-A and HLA-B alleles. Association of approximately 18,000 TCR beta sequences with HLA alleles was found at 0.05 false discovery rate in a later analysis.

Concerning this clone itself: Its antigen is as yet unknown.

PCR amplification relied on 60 Vbeta primers (plus 13 Jbeta primers). Assay: immunoSEQ multiplex PCR; the TCRdb copy retains only in-frame clones and omits some. Of over 150,000 clones listed, about four fifths are singletons. V gave up 1 base and J gave up 2 bases, with 13 bases separating them. The germline gives CDR1 LGHNA, CDR2 YNFKEQ. This CDR3 is 16 amino acids long. The chain combines TRBV4-2 with TRBJ2-3; D remains ambiguous. This clonotype was obtained from a man in his thirties or forties in good health and CMV-seropositive. Material for sequencing was PBMCs. DNA for the CDR3: TGTGCCAGCAGCCAAGTCAGCGTCCCTGACACAGATACGCAGTATTTT. It is translated as CASSQVSVPDTDTQYF.